This entry concerns a single TCR beta chain. The data originate from a study of blood T cell repertoires in COVID-19. As for the study in general: PBMCs, B-cell-depleted T cells, or T cells provided the cDNA or gDNA that made up the material.

Using immunoSEQ multiplex PCR, the repertoire was profiled, and TCRdb retains in-frame clones only, with some absent. This table holds some 100,000 clones, roughly 88% found once. The length of the CDR3 is 14 residues. V lost 4 bases and J lost 0, with 10 bases in between. CDR1 is MDHEN, CDR2 SYDVKM, per germline. The sample consisted of peripheral blood. The TCR was taken from a woman aged 70-85 years with acute or convalescent COVID-19. The chain combines TRBV28 with TRBJ2-7, with a possible D match to TRBD1 (6 bases). The CDR3 reads CASSWVGGSYEQYF. The CDR3 DNA reads TGTGCCAGCAGTTGGGTAGGGGGCTCCTACGAGCAGTACTTC.